These 14 T cell receptor beta chains share one sample of origin, sequenced in a study of T cell responses to AZD1222 COVID-19 vaccine. The assay was immunoSEQ multiplex PCR, and TCRdb's table has in-frame clones only and misses some. This repertoire shows more than 250,000 clones, approximately 95% found once; its top ten account for approximately 0.52%. The sample in question was peripheral blood, obtained on day 0 of AZD1222 vaccination. The receptor set was obtained from an adult in good health.

This chain joins TRBV7-2 and TRBJ1-6; D is ambiguous. The CDR3 covers 11 residues. CDR1 is SGHTA and CDR2 is FQGNSA in the germline V gene. The germline V and J ends were trimmed by 4 bases and 14 bases, with 9 bases remaining between them. The CDR3 nucleotides are TGTGCCAGCAGCTCCACCCGCACCCTCCACTTT. Translating gives CASSSTRTLHF.

The chain is built from TRBV10-3 and TRBJ1-1; D gene ambiguous. The CDR3 runs 13 residues. The V and J ends lost 10 bases and 0 bases respectively, with 12 bases between them. CDR1 is ENHRY and CDR2 is SYGVKD in the germline V gene. The CDR3 here is CATLREVNTEAFF. For the CDR3, the DNA is TGTGCCACCTTGAGGGAAGTGAACACTGAAGCTTTCTTT.

The chain carries TRBV9 and TRBJ2-5; D may match TRBD1 or TRBD2 (5 bases each). The CDR3 sequence is 15 residues long. Germline CDR1 and CDR2: SGDLS and YYNGEE. V was trimmed by 3 bases and J by 5 bases, leaving 17 bases between them. The DNA of the CDR3 is TGTGCCAGCAGCGCCTCCGGGACCGGATTCGAGACCCAGTACTTC. This sequence encodes CASSASGTGFETQYF.

This clone has a single count. This chain joins TRBV10-2 and TRBJ2-7, with 10 positions matching TRBD1. The length of the CDR3 is 13 residues. V trimming: 8 bases; J trimming: 3 bases; junction bases outside the gene matches: 4. Germline V lookup: CDR1 WSHSY, CDR2 SAAADI. The CDR3 protein is CASGTGEIYEQYF. Here the CDR3 DNA reads TGCGCCAGCGGGACAGGGGAAATCTACGAGCAGTACTTC.

The chain has TRBV5-1 and TRBJ2-3; D ambiguous. Trimming pared 10 bases from V and 4 bases from J, leaving 10 bases between. Germline assignment: CDR1 SGHRS and CDR2 YFSETQ. The CDR3 length is 11 residues. The CDR3 spells CAFPGSDTQYF. The DNA of the CDR3 is TGCGCCTTCCCGGGTTCAGATACGCAGTATTTT.

The rearrangement links TRBV15 to TRBJ1-1; D unresolved. There are 12 residues in the CDR3. The ends were cut back, 8 bases at V and 4 bases at J, with 11 bases in the middle. Germline values: CDR1 LNHNV, CDR2 YYDKDF (reference sequence). CDR3 sequence: CATRKVTTEAFF. For the CDR3, the DNA is TGTGCCACCCGAAAGGTAACCACTGAAGCTTTCTTT.

The chain couples TRBV19 to TRBJ2-7; 8 bases agree with TRBD1. CDR3 size: 12 residues. Germline CDR1 and CDR2: LNHDA and SQIVND (reference sequence). Losses at the gene ends were 5 bases for V and 8 bases for J; bases not matched to a gene: 5. The CDR3 DNA reads as TGTGCCAGTAGTTTCACAGGGGGGCAGCAGTACTTC. Protein sequence: CASSFTGGQQYF.

The chain links TRBV5-4 to TRBJ1-2; maybe TRBD1 (5 bases). Germline V gene sequence: CDR1 SGHNT, CDR2 YYREEE (reference sequence). This CDR3 is built from 13 residues. V lost 4 bases and J 4 bases, leaving 11 bases between the germline ends. The CDR3, as DNA: TGTGCCAGCAGCCCGGACAACCGCTATGGCTACACCTTC. Protein product: CASSPDNRYGYTF.

The gene calls are TRBV19 and TRBJ1-4, with D possibly being TRBD1 (5 bases). This CDR3 is 15 amino acids long. Trimming removed 11 bases from V and 1 base from J, with 17 bases in between. Germline V CDR1 and CDR2: LNHDA, SQIVND (reference sequence). The CDR3 nucleotides are TGTGCCGGCCACTTGGGACCTTTAACTAATGAAAAACTGTTTTTT. Translation: CAGHLGPLTNEKLFF.

The chain couples TRBV19 to TRBJ2-6; D is uncertain. Looked up from germline, CDR1 is LNHDA and CDR2 is SQIVND (reference sequence). The CDR3 consists of 15 residues. The V gene lost 6 bases and the J gene lost 1 base, with 10 bases spanning the gap. The CDR3 nucleotides are TGTGCCAGTAGGGCCGGTCGGTCTGGGGCCAACGTCCTGACTTTC. It yields the protein CASRAGRSGANVLTF.

The chain links TRBV7-3 to TRBJ2-1, with D possibly TRBD2 on 6 matching bases. Deletions cut 5 bases from V and 5 bases from J, with 7 bases between. This CDR3 has 12 amino acids. Germline CDR1 and CDR2: SGHTA and FQGTGA. The CDR3 loop is CASSLANNEQFF. In nucleotides, the CDR3 is TGTGCCAGCAGCCTAGCGAACAATGAGCAGTTCTTC.

This clone showed up just once. V usage is TRBV25-1 and J usage is TRBJ2-7; D not certain. Trimming cost V 2 bases and J 3 bases, with 11 bases left between them. Germline CDR1 is MGHDK and CDR2 is SYGVNS. The CDR3 totals 14 residues. CDR3 in DNA: TGTGCCAGCAGTGAAGATGGAGAGAGCTACGAGCAGTACTTC. Protein: CASSEDGESYEQYF.

The DNA for the CDR3 is TGTGCCAGCACCGAGTGGGAGCGGGAGGGGTACGAGCAGTACTTC. Translated, it gives CASTEWEREGYEQYF. The chain carries TRBV7-9 and TRBJ2-7; 10 nucleotides line up with TRBD2. Germline V gene lookup returns CDR1 SEHNR and CDR2 FQNEAQ (reference sequence). Unmatched junction bases numbered 10, after V lost 7 bases and J lost 4 bases. This CDR3 is built from 15 residues.

Here the CDR3 reads CASSLSAGSYEQYF. The DNA of the CDR3 is TGTGCCAGCAGTTTATCAGCGGGTTCCTACGAGCAGTACTTC. The chain employs TRBV27 and TRBJ2-7, with a possible D match to TRBD2 (6 bases). The CDR3 contains 14 residues. The germline V gene has CDR1 MNHEY and CDR2 SMNVEV (reference sequence). With 0 bases removed from V and 1 base from J, the gap between germline ends came to 7 bases.